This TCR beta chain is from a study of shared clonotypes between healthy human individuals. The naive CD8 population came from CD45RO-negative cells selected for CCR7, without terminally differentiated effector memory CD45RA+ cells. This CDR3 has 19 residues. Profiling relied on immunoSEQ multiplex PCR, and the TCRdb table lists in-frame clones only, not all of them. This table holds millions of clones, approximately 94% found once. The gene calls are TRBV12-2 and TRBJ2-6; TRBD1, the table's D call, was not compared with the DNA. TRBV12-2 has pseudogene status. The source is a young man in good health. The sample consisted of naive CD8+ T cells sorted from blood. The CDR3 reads CASRPATGAQPSGANVLTF. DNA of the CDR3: TGTGCAAGTCGCCCGGCGACAGGGGCCCAACCCTCTGGGGCCAACGTCCTGACTTTC.